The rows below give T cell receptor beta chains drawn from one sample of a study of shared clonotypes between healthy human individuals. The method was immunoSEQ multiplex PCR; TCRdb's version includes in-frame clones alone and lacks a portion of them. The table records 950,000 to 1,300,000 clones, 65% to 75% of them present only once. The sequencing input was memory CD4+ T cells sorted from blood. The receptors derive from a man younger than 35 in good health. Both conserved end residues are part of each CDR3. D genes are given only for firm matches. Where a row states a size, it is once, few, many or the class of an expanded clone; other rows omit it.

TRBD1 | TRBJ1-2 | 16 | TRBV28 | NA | TGTGCCAGCAGTCCCCCGGGACAGTCCTCTAACTATGGCTACACCTTC | CASSPPGQSSNYGYTF
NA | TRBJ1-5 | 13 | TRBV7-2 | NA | TGTGCCAGCAGCGACGGATTCAATCAGCCCCAGCATTTT | CASSDGFNQPQHF
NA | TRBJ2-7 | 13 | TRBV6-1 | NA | TGTGCCAGCAGTGGGGGCTTTAGCTACGAGCAGTACTTC | CASSGGFSYEQYF
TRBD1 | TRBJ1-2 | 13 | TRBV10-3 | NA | TGTGCCATCAGCGCCGGACAGGGAAGAGGCTACACCTTC | CAISAGQGRGYTF
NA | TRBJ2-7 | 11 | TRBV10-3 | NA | TGTGCCATCAGCCCAGGGGGGGAGCAGTACTTC | CAISPGGEQYF
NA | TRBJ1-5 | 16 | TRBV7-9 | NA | TGTGCCAGCAGCTTAGCCGGGGGTGGAAACAATCAGCCCCAGCATTTT | CASSLAGGGNNQPQHF
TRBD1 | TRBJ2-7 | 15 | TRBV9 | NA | TGTGCCAGCAGCGTAGGACAGGGCGTCTCCTACGAGCAGTACTTC | CASSVGQGVSYEQYF
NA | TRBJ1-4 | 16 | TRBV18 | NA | TGTGCCAGCTCACCCCGAGGGGCAGGGGTGAATGAAAAACTGTTTTTT | CASSPRGAGVNEKLFF
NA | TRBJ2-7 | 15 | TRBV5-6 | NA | TGTGCCAGCAGCCTACCGAGGGGACGCTCCTACGAGCAGTACTTC | CASSLPRGRSYEQYF
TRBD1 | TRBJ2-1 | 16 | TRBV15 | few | TGTGCCACCAGCAGAGGAGGGACAGGGAAGATCCATGAGCAGTTCTTC | CATSRGGTGKIHEQFF
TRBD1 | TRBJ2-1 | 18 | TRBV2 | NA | TGTGCCAGCAGTTACCCACGCGGACAGGGGCCCTCCTACAATGAGCAGTTCTTC | CASSYPRGQGPSYNEQFF
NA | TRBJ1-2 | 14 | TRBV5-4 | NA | TGTGCCAGCAGCTTGTTGGTCGGCGCGGATGGCTACACCTTC | CASSLLVGADGYTF
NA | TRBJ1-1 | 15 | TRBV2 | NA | TGTGCCAGCAGTGAAGCCCCGCACCTGAACACTGAAGCTTTCTTT | CASSEAPHLNTEAFF
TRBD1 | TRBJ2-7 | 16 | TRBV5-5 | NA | TGTGCCAGCAGAAGAGGGGACAGTGGAGCCCACTACGAGCAGTACTTC | CASRRGDSGAHYEQYF
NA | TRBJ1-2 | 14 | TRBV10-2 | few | TGCGCCAGCAGTGAACGGGGTAGTGGCTATGGCTACACCTTC | CASSERGSGYGYTF
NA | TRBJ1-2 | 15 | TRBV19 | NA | TGTGCCAGTAGTATCCTCCCTAGTGAGGACTATGGCTACACCTTC | CASSILPSEDYGYTF
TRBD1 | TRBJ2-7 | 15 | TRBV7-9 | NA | TGTGCCAGCAGCCTCTCGGACAGGGAAACGGGAGAGCAGTACTTC | CASSLSDRETGEQYF
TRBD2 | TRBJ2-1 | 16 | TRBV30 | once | TGTGCCTGGAGAGCCACCCTAGCGGGACCGATCAATGAGCAGTTCTTC | CAWRATLAGPINEQFF
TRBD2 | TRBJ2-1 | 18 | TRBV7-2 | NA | TGTGCCAGCAGCTTAGAAGGGGCATCACTAGCGGGAGCCCATGAGCAGTTCTTC | CASSLEGASLAGAHEQFF
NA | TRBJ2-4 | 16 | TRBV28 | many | TGTGCCAGCAGTATCCGCGCGACAGTGGGCAAAAACATTCAGTACTTC | CASSIRATVGKNIQYF
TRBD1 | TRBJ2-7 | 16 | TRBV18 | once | TGTGCCAGCTCACCGGGAGACAGGGAGCTCCTCGGCGAGCAGTACTTC | CASSPGDRELLGEQYF
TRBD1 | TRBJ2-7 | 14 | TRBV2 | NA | TGTGCCAGCAGTGGCGACAGGGACGTCCCTTTTCAGTACTTC | CASSGDRDVPFQYF
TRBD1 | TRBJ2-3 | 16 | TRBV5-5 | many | TGTGCCAGCAGCTTAGGGGGACAGGGAAGCACAGATACGCAGTATTTT | CASSLGGQGSTDTQYF
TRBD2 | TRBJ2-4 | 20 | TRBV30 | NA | TGTGCCTGGAGCCCGACTCCGGGACTAGCGGGAGCCTTGACCAAAAACATTCAGTACTTC | CAWSPTPGLAGALTKNIQYF
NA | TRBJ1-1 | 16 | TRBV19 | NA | TGTGCCAGTAAAGACCTTTTGGGGTTGGGAAGGACTGAAGCTTTCTTT | CASKDLLGLGRTEAFF
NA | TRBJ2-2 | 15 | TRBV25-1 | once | TGTGCCAGCAGTGAATTTCATGGCGACACCGGGGAGCTGTTTTTT | CASSEFHGDTGELFF
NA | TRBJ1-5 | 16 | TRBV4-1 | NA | TGCGCCAGCAGCCAGGACCCCGGGGCTGGTTGGCAGCCCCAGCATTTT | CASSQDPGAGWQPQHF
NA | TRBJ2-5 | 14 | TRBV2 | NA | TGTGCCAGCAGTGCTAGGACAGTCCAAGAGACCCAGTACTTC | CASSARTVQETQYF
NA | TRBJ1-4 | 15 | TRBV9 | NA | TGTGCCAGCAGCGTAGGGTATGGAAGGAATGAAAAACTGTTTTTT | CASSVGYGRNEKLFF
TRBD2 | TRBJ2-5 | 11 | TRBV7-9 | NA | TGTGCCAGCACCCCGGGAGGGACCCAGTACTTC | CASTPGGTQYF
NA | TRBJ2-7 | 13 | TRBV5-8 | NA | TGTGCCAGCAGCTTGGCCAACACCTACGAGCAGTACTTC | CASSLANTYEQYF
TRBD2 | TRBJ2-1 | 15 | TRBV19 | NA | TGTGCCAGTAGTATTACGGGAGGGCGGGTTAATGAGCAGTTCTTC | CASSITGGRVNEQFF
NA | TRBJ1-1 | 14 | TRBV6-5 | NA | TGTGCCAGCAAGAGAGGGGGGTCGGGCACTGAAGCTTTCTTT | CASKRGGSGTEAFF
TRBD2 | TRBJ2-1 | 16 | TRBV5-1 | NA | TGCGCCAGCAGCTTGACCTCTAGCGGGACATACAATGAGCAGTTCTTC | CASSLTSSGTYNEQFF
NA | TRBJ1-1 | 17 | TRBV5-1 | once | TGCGCCAGCAGCGTGAACCCTCCGGACACATTGAACACTGAAGCTTTCTTT | CASSVNPPDTLNTEAFF
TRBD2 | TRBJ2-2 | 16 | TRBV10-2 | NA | TGCGCCAGCAGTGAACTAGCGGGAGTCTCTGCCGGGGAGCTGTTTTTT | CASSELAGVSAGELFF
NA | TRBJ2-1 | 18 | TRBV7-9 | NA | TGTGCCAGCAGCTTAGGTCCCCCGGCGGGCCTAGGGGGGAATGAGCAGTTCTTC | CASSLGPPAGLGGNEQFF
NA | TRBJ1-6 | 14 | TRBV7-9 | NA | TGTGCCAGCAGCCCACCAACAGAAAGTTCACCCCTCCACTTT | CASSPPTESSPLHF
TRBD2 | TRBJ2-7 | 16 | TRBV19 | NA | TGTGCCAGTAGTAACTATATAGCGGGAGGGTCCTACGAGCAGTACTTC | CASSNYIAGGSYEQYF
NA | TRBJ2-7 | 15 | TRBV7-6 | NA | TGTGCCAGCAGCTTAGTGAGGGGACCTTCCTACGAGCAGTACTTC | CASSLVRGPSYEQYF
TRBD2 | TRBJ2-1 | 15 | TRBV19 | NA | TGTGCCAGTACGTCGGCGCGGGGGTACTACAATGAGCAGTTCTTC | CASTSARGYYNEQFF
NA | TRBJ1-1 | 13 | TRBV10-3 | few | TGTGCCATCAGTGAGGGCCGGGGAACTGAAGCTTTCTTT | CAISEGRGTEAFF
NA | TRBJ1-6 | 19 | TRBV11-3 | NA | TGTGCCAGCAGCTTAGTCGGGCAGAAGCATATAATATCTAATTCACCCCTCCACTTT | CASSLVGQKHIISNSPLHF
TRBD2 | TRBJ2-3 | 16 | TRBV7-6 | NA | TGTGCCAGCAGCTCCAGGACTAGCGGGGGGTCCGATACGCAGTATTTT | CASSSRTSGGSDTQYF
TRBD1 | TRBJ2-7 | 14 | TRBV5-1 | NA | TGCGCCAGCAGCTTGGAGGACAGGTCCTACGAGCAGTACTTC | CASSLEDRSYEQYF
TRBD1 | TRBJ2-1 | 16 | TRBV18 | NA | TGTGCCAGCTCACCCCGGACAGGGGGTAGGATGAATGAGCAGTTCTTC | CASSPRTGGRMNEQFF
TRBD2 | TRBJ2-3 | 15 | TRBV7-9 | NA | TGTGCCAGCAGCCCCTCGACTAGCGAGGCAGATACGCAGTATTTT | CASSPSTSEADTQYF
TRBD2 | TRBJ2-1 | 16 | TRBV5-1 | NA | TGCGCCAGCAGCTTTACTAGCGGGGGGGCCTACAATGAGCAGTTCTTC | CASSFTSGGAYNEQFF
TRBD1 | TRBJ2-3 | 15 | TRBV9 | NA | TGTGCCAGCAGCGATAGGACAGGGCGGAGAGATACGCAGTATTTT | CASSDRTGRRDTQYF
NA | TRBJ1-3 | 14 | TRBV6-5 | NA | TGTGCCAGCAGTTACTCGAGAGGTTCACACACCATATATTTT | CASSYSRGSHTIYF
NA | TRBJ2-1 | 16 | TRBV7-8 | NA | TGTGCCAGCAGCTTAGTCCATGGGGGGAACTACAATGAGCAGTTCTTC | CASSLVHGGNYNEQFF